The source of this TCR beta chain is a study of early T cells in non-severe SARS-CoV-2 infection. The wider study: Chains stayed unpaired after sequencing of bulk RNA from unsorted whole blood.

This clonotype was seen ten or more times. The germline V gene encodes CDR1 SNHLY and CDR2 FYNNEI. The CDR3 contains 13 residues. V dropped 6 bases and J dropped 5 bases, with 12 bases sitting between them. Individually, cDNA molecules had unique molecular identifiers attached to them. TCRdb re-called the 5' RACE reads through MiXCR, storing one row per CDR3 protein. The sample holds around 40,000 distinct CDR3 sequences, roughly 6.3% seen once. The clonotype comes from an adult who was a healthcare worker with PCR-confirmed SARS-CoV-2 infection or an uninfected control (not recorded which). The chain recombines TRBV2 with TRBJ2-3; weak D call: TRBD1 (6 bases). What was sequenced was whole blood. This CDR3 reads CASSRGDGDTQYF. Here the CDR3 DNA reads TGTGCCAGCAGCAGGGGAGATGGAGATACGCAGTATTTT.